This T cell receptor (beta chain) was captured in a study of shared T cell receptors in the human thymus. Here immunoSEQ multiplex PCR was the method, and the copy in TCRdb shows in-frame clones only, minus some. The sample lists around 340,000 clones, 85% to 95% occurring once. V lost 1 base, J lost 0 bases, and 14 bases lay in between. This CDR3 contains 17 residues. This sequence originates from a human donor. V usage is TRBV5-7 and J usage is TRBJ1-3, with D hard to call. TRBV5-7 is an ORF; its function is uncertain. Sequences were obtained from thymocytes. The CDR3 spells CASSLPPEGYSGNTIYF. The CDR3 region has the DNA TGTGCCAGCAGCTTGCCTCCGGAGGGATACTCTGGAAACACCATATATTTT.